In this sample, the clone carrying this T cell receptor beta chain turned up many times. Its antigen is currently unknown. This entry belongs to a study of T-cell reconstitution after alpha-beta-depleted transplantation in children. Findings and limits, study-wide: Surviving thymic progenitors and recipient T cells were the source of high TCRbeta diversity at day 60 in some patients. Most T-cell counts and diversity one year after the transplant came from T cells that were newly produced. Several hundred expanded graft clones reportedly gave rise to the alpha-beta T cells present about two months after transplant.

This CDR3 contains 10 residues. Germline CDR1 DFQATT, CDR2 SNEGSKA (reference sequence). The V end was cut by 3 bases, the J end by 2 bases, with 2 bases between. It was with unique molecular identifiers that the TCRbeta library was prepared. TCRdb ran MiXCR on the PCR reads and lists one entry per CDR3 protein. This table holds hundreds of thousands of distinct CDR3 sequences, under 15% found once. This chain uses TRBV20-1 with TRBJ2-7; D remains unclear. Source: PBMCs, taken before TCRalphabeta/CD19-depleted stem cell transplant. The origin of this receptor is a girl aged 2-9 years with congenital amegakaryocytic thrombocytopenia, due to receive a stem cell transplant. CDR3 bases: TGCAGTGCTAGCCCCTACGAGCAGTACTTC. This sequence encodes CSASPYEQYF.